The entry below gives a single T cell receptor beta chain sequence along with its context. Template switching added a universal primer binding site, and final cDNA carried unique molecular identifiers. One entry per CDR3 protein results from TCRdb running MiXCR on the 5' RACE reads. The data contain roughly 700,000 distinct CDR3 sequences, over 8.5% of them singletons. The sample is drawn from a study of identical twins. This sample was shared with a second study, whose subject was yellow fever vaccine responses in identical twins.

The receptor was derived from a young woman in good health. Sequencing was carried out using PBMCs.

The CDR3 sequence is CASYSNRDYNEQFF. In DNA form, the CDR3 reads TGTGCCAGCTACTCAAACAGGGATTACAATGAGCAGTTCTTC. This chain links TRBV2 with TRBJ2-1; possible D gene TRBD1, 6 bases. Germline V gene data show CDR1 as SNHLY and CDR2 as FYNNEI. There are 14 residues in the CDR3. V lost 8 bases and J 4 bases, leaving 15 bases between the germline ends.